This T cell receptor beta chain was captured by sequencing in a study of blood T cell repertoires in COVID-19. Study background: Material from acute and convalescent COVID-19 was sourced from the United States, Italy and Spain. T cells, B-cell-depleted T cells, or PBMCs supplied cDNA or gDNA.

Trimming removed 3 bases at V and 9 bases at J, with 8 bases between. This CDR3 spans 12 amino acids. Per the germline V gene, CDR1 is SGHAT and CDR2 is FQNNGV. Original processing notes: How many nucleated cells were present was estimated from reference gene primer amplification. The data were produced by immunoSEQ multiplex PCR, yet TCRdb's version contains in-frame clones alone and is incomplete. That table furnishes V, J and clone size, whereas the DNA furnished D and trimming. The data show around 190,000 clones, roughly 80% seen once. This sequence was found in a man between 60 and 75 years old with acute or convalescent COVID-19. This chain uses TRBV11-2 with TRBJ2-2; D call uncertain. Source material: peripheral blood. The chain's CDR3 is CASSFATWELFF. The CDR3 region has the DNA TGTGCCAGCAGCTTCGCTACCTGGGAGCTGTTTTTT. The whole variable domain, remainder taken from reference TRBV11-2 and TRBJ2-2, is EAGVAQSPRYKIIEKRQSVAFWCNPISGHATLYWYQQILGQGPKLLIQFQNNGVVDDSQLPKDRFSAERLKGVDSTLKIQPAKLEDSAVYLCASSFATWELFFGEGSRLTVL.